This record concerns one T cell receptor (beta chain) sequence. This entry comes from a study of blood T cell repertoires in COVID-19. Looking at the study overall: The United States, Italy and Spain supplied acute and convalescent COVID-19 samples. From T cells, B-cell-depleted T cells, or PBMCs came the material, which was cDNA or gDNA.

Authors' methods: For nucleated cells, counts were estimated from reference gene primer amplification. Clones were sequenced by immunoSEQ multiplex PCR, and TCRdb holds only the in-frame ones, with some missing. V, J and clone size were drawn from that table, and D and trimming were deduced from the DNA. Counted here are around 310,000 clones, 88% occurring once; the ten biggest clones make up more than 3%. The CDR3 is made up of 13 amino acids. The V and J ends lost 4 bases and 2 bases respectively, with 8 bases between them. Germline values: CDR1 SGHAT, CDR2 FQDESV (reference sequence). The sequence was obtained from a woman in her forties or fifties with active or convalescent COVID-19. The J gene is TRBJ1-2, the V gene TRBV11-1; possibly TRBD1 for D (6 bases). The sample taken for sequencing was peripheral blood. The CDR3 sequence is CASSWQGNYGYTF. The DNA for the CDR3 is TGTGCCAGCAGCTGGCAGGGGAACTATGGCTACACCTTC.